This T cell receptor beta chain was sequenced for a study of T cells after yellow fever vaccination. The table lists this clonotype with a few counts. By 5'RACE template switching, TCR cDNA was produced, with a universal primer site and UMIs added in the process. TCRdb reprocessed the 5' RACE reads via MiXCR and lists one record per CDR3 protein. In the table there are about 580,000 distinct CDR3 sequences, approximately 16% of which are singletons. The V end lost 3 bases, the J end lost 10 bases, and 10 bases lay between the germline ends. The CDR3 runs 13 residues. This sequence originates from a man aged 18 to 30 who received the YFV17D yellow fever vaccine. The genes are TRBV12-3 or TRBV12-4 and TRBJ1-6; D is unresolved. Sequenced material: PBMCs, taken about 5 days after the first yellow fever vaccination. In DNA, the CDR3 is TGTGCCAGCAGTTTCCAGGTACAATCACCCCTCCACTTT. This gives the protein CASSFQVQSPLHF.